This entry is about one TCR beta chain. The data stem from a study of shared clonotypes between healthy human individuals. The assay was immunoSEQ multiplex PCR, and TCRdb's table has in-frame clones only and misses some. Here the sample spans over 2 million clones, around 96% being singletons. Looked up from germline, CDR1 is MGHRA and CDR2 is YSYEKL. The CDR3 has 16 amino acids. Unmatched junction bases numbered 7, after V lost 1 base and J lost 2 bases. In the naive CD8 group, cells lacked CD45RO and were positively selected for CCR7, so terminally differentiated effector memory CD45RA+ cells were left out.

The chain couples TRBV4-1 to TRBJ2-7, with 8 nucleotides matching TRBD1. Sequencing used naive CD8+ T cells sorted from blood. The receptor was derived from a young man in good health. For the CDR3, the DNA is TGCGCCAGCAGCCAAGGGTCCCAGGGGGCGACCTACGAGCAGTACTTC. It translates to CASSQGSQGATYEQYF.